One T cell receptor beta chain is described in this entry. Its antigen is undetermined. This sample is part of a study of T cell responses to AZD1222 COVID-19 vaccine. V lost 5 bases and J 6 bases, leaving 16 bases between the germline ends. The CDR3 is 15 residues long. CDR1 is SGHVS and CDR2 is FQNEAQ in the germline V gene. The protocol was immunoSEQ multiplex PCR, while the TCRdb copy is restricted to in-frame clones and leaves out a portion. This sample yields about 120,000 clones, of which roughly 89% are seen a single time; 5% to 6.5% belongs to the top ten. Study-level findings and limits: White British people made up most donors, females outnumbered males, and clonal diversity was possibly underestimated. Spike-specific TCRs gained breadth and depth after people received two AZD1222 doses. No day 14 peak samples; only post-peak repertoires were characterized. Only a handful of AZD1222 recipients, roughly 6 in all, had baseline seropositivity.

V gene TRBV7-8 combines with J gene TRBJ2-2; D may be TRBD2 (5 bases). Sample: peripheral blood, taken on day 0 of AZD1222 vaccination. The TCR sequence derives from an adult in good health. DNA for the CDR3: TGTGCCAGCAGCCAAAGACGGGAATCGGCCGGGGAGCTGTTTTTT. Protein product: CASSQRRESAGELFF.